The clone carrying this T cell receptor (beta chain) came up a few times. Its antigen is undetermined. The data stem from a study of T-cell reconstitution after alpha-beta-depleted transplantation in children. Study-wide points: Surviving recipient cells, namely T cells and thymic progenitors, were the source of high day-60 TCRbeta diversity in some patients. Among T cells one year after transplant, newly produced cells accounted for most counts and diversity. Expanded graft clones numbering several hundred reportedly gave rise to alpha-beta T cells about two months after transplant.

CDR1 is SGDLS, CDR2 YYNGEE, per germline. Trimming removed 3 bases from V and 4 bases from J, with 16 bases in between. This CDR3 comprises 15 residues. The authors prepared the TCRbeta library with unique molecular identifiers. TCRdb used MiXCR to reprocess the PCR reads, holding one entry per CDR3 protein. The table lists 500,000 or so distinct CDR3 sequences, about 10% of them singletons. The sample here was PBMCs, mostly from graft donor cells, taken 180 days after TCRalphabeta/CD19-depleted stem cell transplant. V gene TRBV9 combines with J gene TRBJ2-5, with a possible D match to TRBD1 (6 bases). The clonotype originates from a female patient aged 2-9 years who had a stem cell transplant for aplastic anemia, so the T cells may come from the graft donor. The CDR3 spells CASSAQTGLRETQYF. CDR3 bases: TGTGCCAGCAGCGCTCAAACAGGGCTGCGAGAGACCCAGTACTTC.